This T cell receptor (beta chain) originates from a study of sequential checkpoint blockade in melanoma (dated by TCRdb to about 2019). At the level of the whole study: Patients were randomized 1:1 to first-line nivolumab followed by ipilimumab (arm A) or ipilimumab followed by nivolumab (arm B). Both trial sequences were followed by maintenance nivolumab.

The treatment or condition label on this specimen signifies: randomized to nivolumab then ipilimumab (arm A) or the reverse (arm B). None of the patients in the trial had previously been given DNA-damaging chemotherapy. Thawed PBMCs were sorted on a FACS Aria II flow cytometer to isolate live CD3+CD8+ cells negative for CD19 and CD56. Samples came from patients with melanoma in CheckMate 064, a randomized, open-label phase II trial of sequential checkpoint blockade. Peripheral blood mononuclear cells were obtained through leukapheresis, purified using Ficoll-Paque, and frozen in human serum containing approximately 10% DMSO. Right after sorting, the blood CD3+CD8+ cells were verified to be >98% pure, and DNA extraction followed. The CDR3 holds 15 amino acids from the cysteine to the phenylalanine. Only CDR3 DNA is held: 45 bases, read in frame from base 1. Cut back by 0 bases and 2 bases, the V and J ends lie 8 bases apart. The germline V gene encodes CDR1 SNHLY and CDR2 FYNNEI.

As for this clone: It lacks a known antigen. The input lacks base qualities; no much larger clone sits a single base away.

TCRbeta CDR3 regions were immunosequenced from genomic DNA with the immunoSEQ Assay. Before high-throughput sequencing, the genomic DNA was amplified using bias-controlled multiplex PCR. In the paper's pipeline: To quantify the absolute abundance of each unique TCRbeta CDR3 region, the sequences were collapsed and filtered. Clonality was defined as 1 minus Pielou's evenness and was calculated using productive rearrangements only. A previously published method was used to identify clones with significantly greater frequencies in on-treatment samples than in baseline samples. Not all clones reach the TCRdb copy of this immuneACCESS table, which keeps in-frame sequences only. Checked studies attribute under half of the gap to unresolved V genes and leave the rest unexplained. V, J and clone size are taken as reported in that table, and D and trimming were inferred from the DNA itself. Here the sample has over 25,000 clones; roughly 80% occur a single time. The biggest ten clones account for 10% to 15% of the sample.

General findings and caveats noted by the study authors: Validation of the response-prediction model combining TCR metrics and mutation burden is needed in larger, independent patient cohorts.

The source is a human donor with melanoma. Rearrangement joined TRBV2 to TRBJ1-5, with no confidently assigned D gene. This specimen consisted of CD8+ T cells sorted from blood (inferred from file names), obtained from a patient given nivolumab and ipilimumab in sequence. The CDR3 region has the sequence CASSEARDGNQPQHF. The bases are TGTGCCAGCAGTGAAGCACGGGATGGCAATCAGCCCCAGCATTTT.